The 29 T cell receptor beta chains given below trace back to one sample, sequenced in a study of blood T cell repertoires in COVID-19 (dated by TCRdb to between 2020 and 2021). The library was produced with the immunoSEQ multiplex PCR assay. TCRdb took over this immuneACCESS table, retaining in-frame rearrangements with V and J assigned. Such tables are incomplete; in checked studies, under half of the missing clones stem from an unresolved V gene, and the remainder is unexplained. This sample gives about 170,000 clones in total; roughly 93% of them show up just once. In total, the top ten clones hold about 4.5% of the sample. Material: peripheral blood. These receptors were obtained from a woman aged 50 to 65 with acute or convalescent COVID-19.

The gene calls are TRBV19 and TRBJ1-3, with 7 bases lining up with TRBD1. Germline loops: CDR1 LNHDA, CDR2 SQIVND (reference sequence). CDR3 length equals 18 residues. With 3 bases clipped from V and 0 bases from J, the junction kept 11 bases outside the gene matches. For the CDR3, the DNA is TGTGCCAGTAGTATCCCTCGGACAGGTTTCTACTCTGGAAACACCATATATTTT. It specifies CASSIPRTGFYSGNTIYF.

CDR3 nucleotides: TGTGCCAGCAGCCAAGTAGGGACAGGAAATTCACCCCTCCACTTT. Translated: CASSQVGTGNSPLHF. V usage is TRBV3-1 (or the pseudogene TRBV3-2) and J usage is TRBJ1-6; 8 nucleotides match TRBD1. The CDR3 runs 15 residues. Germline-derived CDR1 and CDR2 are LGHDT and YNNKEL (reference sequence). V shed 1 base and J 7 bases; nucleotides not matched to a gene: 3.

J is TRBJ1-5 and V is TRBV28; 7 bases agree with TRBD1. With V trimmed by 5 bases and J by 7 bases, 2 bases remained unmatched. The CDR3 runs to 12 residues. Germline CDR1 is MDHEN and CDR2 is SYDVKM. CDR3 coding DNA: TGTGCCAGCAGTCTAGGGGGCCAGCCCCAGCATTTT. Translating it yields CASSLGGQPQHF. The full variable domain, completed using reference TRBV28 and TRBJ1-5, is DVKVTQSSRYLVKRTGEKVFLECVQDMDHENMFWYRQDPGLGLRLIYFSYDVKMKEKGDIPEGYSVSREKKERFSLILESASTNQTSMYLCASSLGGQPQHFGDGTRLSIL.

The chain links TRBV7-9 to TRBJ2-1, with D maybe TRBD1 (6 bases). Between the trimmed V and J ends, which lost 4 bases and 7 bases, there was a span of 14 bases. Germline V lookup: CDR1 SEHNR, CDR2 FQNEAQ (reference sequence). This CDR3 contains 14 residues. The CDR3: CASSYGQNRNEQFF. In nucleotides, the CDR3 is TGTGCCAGCAGCTACGGACAGAATCGGAATGAGCAGTTCTTC. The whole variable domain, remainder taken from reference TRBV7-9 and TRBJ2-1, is DTGVSQNPRHKITKRGQNVTFRCDPISEHNRLYWYRQTLGQGPEFLTYFQNEAQLEKSRLLSDRFSAERPKGSFSTLEIQRTEQGDSAMYLCASSYGQNRNEQFFGPGTRLTVL.

The chain's CDR3 is CASRSGGSYNEQFF. The CDR3 DNA is TGTGCCAGCAGATCGGGGGGCTCCTACAATGAGCAGTTCTTC. The rearrangement links TRBV6-5 to TRBJ2-1; 7 nucleotides line up with TRBD2. V was pared by 6 bases and J by 0 bases, with 2 bases of the junction left unmatched. Per the germline V gene, CDR1 is MNHEY and CDR2 is SVGAGI. The length of the CDR3 is 14 residues.

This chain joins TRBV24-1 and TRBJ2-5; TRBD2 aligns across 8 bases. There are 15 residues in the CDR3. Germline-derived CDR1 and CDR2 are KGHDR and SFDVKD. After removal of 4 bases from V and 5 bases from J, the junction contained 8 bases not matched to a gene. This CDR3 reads CATSDAGGVWETQYF. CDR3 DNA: TGTGCCACCAGTGACGCGGGGGGTGTGTGGGAGACCCAGTACTTC.

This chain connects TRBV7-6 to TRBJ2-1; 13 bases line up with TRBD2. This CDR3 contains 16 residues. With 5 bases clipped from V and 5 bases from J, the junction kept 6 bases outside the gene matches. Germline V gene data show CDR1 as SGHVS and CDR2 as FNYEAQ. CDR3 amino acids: CASSPYGTSGNNEQFF. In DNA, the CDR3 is TGTGCCAGCAGCCCATACGGGACTAGCGGGAACAATGAGCAGTTCTTC.

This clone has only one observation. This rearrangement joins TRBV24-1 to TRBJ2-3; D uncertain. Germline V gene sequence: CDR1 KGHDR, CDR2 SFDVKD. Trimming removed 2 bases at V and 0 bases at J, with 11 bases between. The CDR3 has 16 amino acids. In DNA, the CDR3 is TGTGCCACCAGTGATTACAAGACTTCTAGCACAGATACGCAGTATTTT. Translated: CATSDYKTSSTDTQYF.

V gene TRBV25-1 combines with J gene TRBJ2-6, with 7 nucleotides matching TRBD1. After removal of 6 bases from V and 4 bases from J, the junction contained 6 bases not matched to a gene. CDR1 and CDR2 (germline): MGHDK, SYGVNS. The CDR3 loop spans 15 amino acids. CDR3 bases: TGTGCCAGCAGCCCAAAGGGGGCCGGGGCCAACGTCCTGACTTTC. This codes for CASSPKGAGANVLTF.

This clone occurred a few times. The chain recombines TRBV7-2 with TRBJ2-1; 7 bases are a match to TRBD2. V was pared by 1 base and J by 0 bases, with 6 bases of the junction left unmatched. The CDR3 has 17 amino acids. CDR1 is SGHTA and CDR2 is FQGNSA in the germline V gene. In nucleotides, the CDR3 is TGTGCCAGCAGCTTAGTGGCTAGCGGACTCTCCTACAATGAGCAGTTCTTC. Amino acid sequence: CASSLVASGLSYNEQFF. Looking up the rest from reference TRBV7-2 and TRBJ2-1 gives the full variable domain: GAGVSQSPSNKVTEKGKDVELRCDPISGHTALYWYRQSLGQGLEFLIYFQGNSAPDKSGLPSDRFSAERTGGSVSTLTIQRTQQEDSAVYLCASSLVASGLSYNEQFFGPGTRLTVL.

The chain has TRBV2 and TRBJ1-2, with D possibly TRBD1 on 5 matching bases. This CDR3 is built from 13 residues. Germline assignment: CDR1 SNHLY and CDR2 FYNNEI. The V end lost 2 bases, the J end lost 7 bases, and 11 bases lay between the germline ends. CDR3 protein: CASSESGIFGYTF. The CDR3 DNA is TGTGCCAGCAGTGAATCAGGGATCTTTGGCTACACCTTC.

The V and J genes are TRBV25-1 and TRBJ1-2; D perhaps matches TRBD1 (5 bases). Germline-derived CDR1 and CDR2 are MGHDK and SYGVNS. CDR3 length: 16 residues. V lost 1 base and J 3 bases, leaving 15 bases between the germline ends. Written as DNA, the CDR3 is TGTGCCAGCAGTGAATTAGGGGAGGAGTCCTACTATGGCTACACCTTC. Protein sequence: CASSELGEESYYGYTF.

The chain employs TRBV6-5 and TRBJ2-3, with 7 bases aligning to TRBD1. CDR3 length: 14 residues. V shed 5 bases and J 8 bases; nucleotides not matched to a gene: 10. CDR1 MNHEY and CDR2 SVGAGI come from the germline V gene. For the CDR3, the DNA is TGTGCCAGCAGTCATAGGACAGGCCCCACTACGCAGTATTTT. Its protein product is CASSHRTGPTTQYF.

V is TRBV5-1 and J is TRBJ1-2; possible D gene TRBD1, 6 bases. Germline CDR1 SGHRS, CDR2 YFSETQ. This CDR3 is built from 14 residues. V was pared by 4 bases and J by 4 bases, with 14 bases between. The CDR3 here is CASSKAGGSYGYTF. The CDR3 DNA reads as TGCGCCAGCAGCAAGGCTGGGGGCTCCTATGGCTACACCTTC.

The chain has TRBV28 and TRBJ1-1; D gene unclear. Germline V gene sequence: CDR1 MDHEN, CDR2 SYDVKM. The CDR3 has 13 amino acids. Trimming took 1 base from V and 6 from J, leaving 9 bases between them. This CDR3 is CASSLSRNAEAFF. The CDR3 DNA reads TGTGCCAGCAGTTTATCTAGAAACGCTGAAGCTTTCTTT.

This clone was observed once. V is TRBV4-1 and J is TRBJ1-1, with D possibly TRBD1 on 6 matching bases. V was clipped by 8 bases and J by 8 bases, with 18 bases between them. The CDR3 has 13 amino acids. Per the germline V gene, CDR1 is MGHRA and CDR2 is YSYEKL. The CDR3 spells CASGPGVWDEAFF. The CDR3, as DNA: TGCGCCAGCGGTCCAGGGGTCTGGGACGAAGCTTTCTTT.

The CDR3 reads CASSPPAVQGWAGANVLTF. CDR3 sequence (DNA): TGTGCCAGCAGCCCACCGGCGGTACAGGGCTGGGCTGGGGCCAACGTCCTGACTTTC. The rearrangement uses TRBV7-9 and TRBJ2-6, with a possible D match to TRBD1 (6 bases). The CDR3 is made up of 19 amino acids. CDR1 is SEHNR and CDR2 is FQNEAQ in the germline V gene (reference sequence). V was clipped by 5 bases and J by 2 bases, with 22 bases between them.

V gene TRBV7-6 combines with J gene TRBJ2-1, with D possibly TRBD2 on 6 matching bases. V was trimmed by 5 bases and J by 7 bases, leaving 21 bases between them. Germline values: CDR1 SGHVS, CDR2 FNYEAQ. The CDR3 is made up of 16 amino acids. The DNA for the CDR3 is TGTGCCAGCAGCCAGGGACTTTATGGGGCGGGGAATGAGCAGTTCTTC. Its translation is CASSQGLYGAGNEQFF.

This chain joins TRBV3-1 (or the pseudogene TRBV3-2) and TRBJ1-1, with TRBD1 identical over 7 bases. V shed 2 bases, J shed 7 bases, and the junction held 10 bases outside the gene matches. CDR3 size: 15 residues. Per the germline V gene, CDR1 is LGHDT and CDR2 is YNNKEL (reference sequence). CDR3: CASSQRQGLKDEAFF. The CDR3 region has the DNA TGTGCCAGCAGCCAACGACAGGGACTCAAGGATGAAGCTTTCTTT.

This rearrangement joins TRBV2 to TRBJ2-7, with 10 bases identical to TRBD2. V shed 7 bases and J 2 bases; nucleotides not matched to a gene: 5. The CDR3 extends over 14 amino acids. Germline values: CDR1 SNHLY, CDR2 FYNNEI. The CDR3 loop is CASTAGLAAYEQYF. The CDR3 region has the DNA TGTGCCAGCACGGCCGGACTAGCGGCCTACGAGCAGTACTTC.

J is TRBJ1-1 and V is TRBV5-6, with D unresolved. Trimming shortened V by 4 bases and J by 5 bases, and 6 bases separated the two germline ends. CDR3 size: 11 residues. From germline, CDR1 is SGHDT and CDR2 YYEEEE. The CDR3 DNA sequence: TGTGCCAGCAGCCTCAGTACTGAAGCTTTCTTT. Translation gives CASSLSTEAFF.

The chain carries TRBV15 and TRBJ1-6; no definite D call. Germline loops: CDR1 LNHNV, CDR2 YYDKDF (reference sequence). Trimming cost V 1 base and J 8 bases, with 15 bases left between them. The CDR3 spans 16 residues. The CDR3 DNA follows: TGTGCCACCAGCAGAGCGTACCGAGCAAGTGATTCACCCCTCCACTTT. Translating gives CATSRAYRASDSPLHF.

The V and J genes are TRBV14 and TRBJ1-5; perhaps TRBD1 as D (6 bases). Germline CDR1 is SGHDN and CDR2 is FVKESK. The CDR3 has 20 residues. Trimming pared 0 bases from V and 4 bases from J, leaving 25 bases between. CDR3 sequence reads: CASSQEVQGKFIAGNQPQHF. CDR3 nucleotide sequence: TGTGCCAGCAGCCAAGAGGTACAGGGTAAATTCATCGCTGGGAATCAGCCCCAGCATTTT.

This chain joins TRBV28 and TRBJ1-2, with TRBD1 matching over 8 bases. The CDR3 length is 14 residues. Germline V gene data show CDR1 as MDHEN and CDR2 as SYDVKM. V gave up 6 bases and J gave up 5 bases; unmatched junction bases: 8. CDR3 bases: TGTGCCAGCAGGCTAACAGGGGGAGGGTATGGCTACACCTTC. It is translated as CASRLTGGGYGYTF.

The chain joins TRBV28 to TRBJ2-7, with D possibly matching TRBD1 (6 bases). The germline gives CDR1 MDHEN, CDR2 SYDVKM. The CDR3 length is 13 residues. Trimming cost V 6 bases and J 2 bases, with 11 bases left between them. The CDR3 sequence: CASSGTPTYEQYF. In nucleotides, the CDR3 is TGTGCCAGCAGCGGGACACCCACCTACGAGCAGTACTTC.

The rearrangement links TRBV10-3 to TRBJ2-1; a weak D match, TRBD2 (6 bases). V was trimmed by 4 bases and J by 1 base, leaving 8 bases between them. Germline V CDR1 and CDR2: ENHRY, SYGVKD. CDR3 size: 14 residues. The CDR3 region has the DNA TGTGCCATCAGTGGGGACTCTTCCTACAATGAGCAGTTCTTC. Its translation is CAISGDSSYNEQFF.

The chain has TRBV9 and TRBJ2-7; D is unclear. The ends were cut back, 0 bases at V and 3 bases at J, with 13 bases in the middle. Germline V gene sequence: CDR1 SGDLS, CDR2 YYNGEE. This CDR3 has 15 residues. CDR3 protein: CASSVGVSQNYEQYF. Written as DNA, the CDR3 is TGTGCCAGCAGCGTAGGCGTGAGTCAAAACTACGAGCAGTACTTC.

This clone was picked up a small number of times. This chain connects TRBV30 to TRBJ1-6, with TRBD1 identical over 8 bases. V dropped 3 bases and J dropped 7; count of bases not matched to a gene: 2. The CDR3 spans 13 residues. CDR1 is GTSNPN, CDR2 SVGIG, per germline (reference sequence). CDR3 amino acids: CAWRDRENSPLHF. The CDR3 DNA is TGTGCCTGGAGGGACAGGGAGAATTCACCCCTCCACTTT.

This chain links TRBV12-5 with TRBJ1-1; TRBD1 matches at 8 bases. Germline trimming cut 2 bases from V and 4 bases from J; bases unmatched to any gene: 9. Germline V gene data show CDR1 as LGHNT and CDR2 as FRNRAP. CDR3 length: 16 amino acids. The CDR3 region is CASGLYRGVKSTEAFF. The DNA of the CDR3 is TGTGCTAGTGGTTTGTACAGGGGGGTTAAGAGCACTGAAGCTTTCTTT.